The T cell receptor beta chain under discussion was sequenced for a study of preoperative IRX-2 immunotherapy in early breast cancer. CDR1 SGHNT and CDR2 YENEEA come from the germline V gene. The CDR3 is 14 residues long. The V gene lost 5 bases and the J gene lost 2 bases, with 13 bases spanning the gap. Specified treatment: preoperative locoregional IRX-2 cytokine immunotherapy. Samples came from a phase Ib trial of preoperative locoregional IRX-2 cytokine immunotherapy. TCRdb keeps only in-frame clones here, not all; method: immunoSEQ multiplex PCR. The table shows approximately 100,000 clones, with around 86% occurring only once.

The sequence was collected from a human donor with breast cancer. Sequenced material: tumor tissue, taken after IRX-2 immunotherapy. The V gene is TRBV11-3, the J gene TRBJ2-7; D perhaps matches TRBD1 (5 bases). The DNA of the CDR3 is TGTGCCAGCAGCCAGTACAGGACAACCTACGAGCAGTACTTC. It is translated as CASSQYRTTYEQYF.